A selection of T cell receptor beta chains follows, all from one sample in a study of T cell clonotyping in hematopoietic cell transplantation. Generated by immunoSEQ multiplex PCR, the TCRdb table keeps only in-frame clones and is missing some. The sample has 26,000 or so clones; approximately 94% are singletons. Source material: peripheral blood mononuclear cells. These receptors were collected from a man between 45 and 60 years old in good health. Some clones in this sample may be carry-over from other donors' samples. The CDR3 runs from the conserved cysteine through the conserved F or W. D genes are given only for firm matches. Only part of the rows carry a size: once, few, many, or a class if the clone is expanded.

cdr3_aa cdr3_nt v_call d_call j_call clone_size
CASSLGDTSYGYTF TGCGCCAGCAGCTTGGGGGACACGAGTTATGGCTACACCTTC TRBV5-1 . TRBJ1-2 .
CSVEAGGDTQYF TGCAGCGTTGAAGCCGGTGGGGATACGCAGTATTTT TRBV29-1 . TRBJ2-3 .
CASSEGGVRGLSGNTIYF TGTGCCAGCAGTGAGGGAGGGGTTAGGGGTCTCTCTGGAAACACCATATATTTT TRBV6-1 . TRBJ1-3 .
CASSPTGRGTEAFF TGTGCCAGCAGCCCTACTGGGAGAGGCACTGAAGCTTTCTTT TRBV7-9 . TRBJ1-1 .
CASSPGTIGNTIYF TGTGCCAGCAGCCCAGGAACTATCGGAAACACCATATATTTT TRBV7-2 . TRBJ1-3 .
CASSFFGGTGGGNYGYTF TGTGCCAGCAGTTTTTTTGGCGGGACAGGGGGCGGTAACTATGGCTACACCTTC TRBV27 TRBD1 TRBJ1-2 .
CASSPLDRVDQPQHF TGTGCCAGCAGCCCCTTGGACAGGGTCGATCAGCCCCAGCATTTT TRBV7-2 TRBD1 TRBJ1-5 .
CASSLARTRDRDSNQPQHF TGTGCCAGCAGCTTAGCTCGGACCCGGGATCGCGATAGCAATCAGCCCCAGCATTTT TRBV7-9 . TRBJ1-5 .
CASSLGLGVGQPQHF TGTGCCAGCAGCTTAGGGCTTGGTGTGGGGCAGCCCCAGCATTTT TRBV7-9 . TRBJ1-5 .
CSVEGGRGGMNTEAFF TGCAGCGTTGAAGGGGGGCGAGGGGGAATGAACACTGAAGCTTTCTTT TRBV29-1 . TRBJ1-1 .
CASSLGLRDLDTQYF TGTGCCAGCAGCTTAGGGCTAAGGGATTTGGATACGCAGTATTTT TRBV7-6 . TRBJ2-3 .
CASSQVDRGPYEQYF TGCGCCAGCAGCCAAGTAGACAGGGGTCCCTACGAGCAGTACTTC TRBV4-1 TRBD1 TRBJ2-7 .
CASSDSTRAGANTGELFF TGTGCCAGCAGTGATTCGACTAGGGCGGGGGCGAACACCGGGGAGCTGTTTTTT TRBV2 TRBD2 TRBJ2-2 .
CATEGPGSSTDTQYF TGTGCCACCGAGGGGCCGGGATCTAGCACAGATACGCAGTATTTT TRBV10-3 . TRBJ2-3 .
CASSAQQGGFYEQYF TGTGCCAGCAGCGCTCAACAAGGGGGCTTCTACGAGCAGTACTTC TRBV9 TRBD1 TRBJ2-7 .
CASSEPGPTGVQYF TGTGCCAGCAGTGAACCGGGACCGACCGGTGTGCAGTACTTC TRBV6-1 . TRBJ2-7 .
CASSINPRGGQGSNQPQHF TGTGCCAGTAGTATAAACCCTAGAGGGGGCCAGGGGAGCAATCAGCCCCAGCATTTT TRBV19 TRBD1 TRBJ1-5 .
CASSPQGQIYEQYF TGTGCCAGCAGCCCCCAGGGACAGATCTACGAGCAGTACTTC TRBV7-2 TRBD1 TRBJ2-7 .
CASSPTPPRGYTF TGTGCCAGCAGCCCAACTCCGCCTAGGGGCTACACCTTC TRBV9 . TRBJ1-2 .
CAWKKGAGNTIYF TGTGCCTGGAAGAAAGGGGCAGGAAACACCATATATTTT TRBV30 . TRBJ1-3 .
CATIRDSVGGELFF TGTGCCACAATTCGGGACTCTGTCGGCGGGGAGCTGTTTTTT TRBV6-1 . TRBJ2-2 .
CASSLAPRTGEYGYTF TGTGCCAGCAGCTTAGCCCCAAGGACAGGAGAGTATGGCTACACCTTC TRBV7-9 TRBD1 TRBJ1-2 .
CAWSKTNSPLHF TGTGCCTGGAGTAAGACTAATTCACCCCTCCACTTT TRBV30 . TRBJ1-6 few
CASRPGPGGSGNTIYF TGCGCCAGCAGGCCGGGGCCTGGGGGCTCTGGAAACACCATATATTTT TRBV5-1 . TRBJ1-3 .
CASRRTAWVNTEAFF TGTGCCAGTAGGCGGACCGCGTGGGTGAACACTGAAGCTTTCTTT TRBV19 . TRBJ1-1 once
CASSERVATEAFF TGTGCCAGCAGTGAAAGGGTGGCCACTGAAGCTTTCTTT TRBV2 . TRBJ1-1 .
CASSPTGGSYGYTF TGTGCCAGCAGCCCGACAGGGGGCAGTTATGGCTACACCTTC TRBV27 TRBD1 TRBJ1-2 .
CASTHPGGARDNEQFF TGTGCCAGTACCCACCCCGGGGGGGCCAGAGACAATGAGCAGTTCTTC TRBV19 TRBD2 TRBJ2-1 .